This entry features one T cell receptor beta chain sequence. This sample was taken from a study of blood T cell repertoires in COVID-19. TCRdb keeps only in-frame clones here, not all; method: immunoSEQ multiplex PCR. The table has under 80,000 clones, 70% to 90% seen once. V dropped 4 bases and J dropped 6; count of bases not matched to a gene: 4. This CDR3 has 14 amino acids. Germline V CDR1 and CDR2: SGHTA, FQGTGA. Sequencing was carried out using peripheral blood. The sequence was obtained from a man aged 65 to 85 with acute or convalescent COVID-19. The chain carries TRBV7-3 and TRBJ2-2; 8 nucleotides agree with TRBD1. The CDR3 region is CASSSGRGPGELFF. Written as DNA, the CDR3 is TGTGCCAGCAGCTCTGGCAGGGGGCCCGGGGAGCTGTTTTTT.